Listed below are T cell receptor beta chains from one sample, sequenced in a study of cytomegalovirus exposure and HLA in healthy donors. Sequencing used immunoSEQ multiplex PCR; TCRdb keeps in-frame clones, though not all of them. This sample has approximately 160,000 clones, with around 80% found just once. What was sequenced was PBMCs. These receptors were collected from a male donor in good health and CMV-seronegative. Both conserved end residues are part of each CDR3. A D gene is named only where the DNA matches it firmly. Clone size is shown for a subset of rows, as once, few, many or a class of expanded clone.

size,J,V,D,DNA,CDR3
NA,TRBJ1-4,TRBV6-1,NA,TGTGCCAGCAAAAGGACAAGAAATGAAAAACTGTTTTTT,CASKRTRNEKLFF
few,TRBJ2-7,TRBV10-2,NA,TGCGCCAGCAAGGAGGGGGCATCCGAGCAGTACTTC,CASKEGASEQYF
NA,TRBJ1-1,TRBV5-5,TRBD1,TGTGCCAGCAGCCCCACAGGGGATTCTATGGCCACTGAAGCTTTCTTT,CASSPTGDSMATEAFF
NA,TRBJ1-2,TRBV19,NA,TGTGCCAGTATGATCAGCGGTGACGCCGCTGGCTACACCTTC,CASMISGDAAGYTF
NA,TRBJ1-4,TRBV6-1,NA,TGTGCCAGCAGTGAAGAGGGGATCAAGCCCAGAACTAATGAAAAACTGTTTTTT,CASSEEGIKPRTNEKLFF
NA,TRBJ2-2,TRBV9,TRBD1,TGTGCCAGCACCCCCGCGTCAGGGGGCAACGGGGAGCTGTTTTTT,CASTPASGGNGELFF
few,TRBJ2-7,TRBV5-1,NA,TGCGCCAGCAGCAGGTCCGACGGAGCCTACGAGCAGTACTTC,CASSRSDGAYEQYF
NA,TRBJ2-7,TRBV23-1,TRBD2,TGCGCCAGCAGTCAATCGAGAATTGGTATTTGGCGGGGGGACTCCTACGAGCAGTACTTC,CASSQSRIGIWRGDSYEQYF
NA,TRBJ1-5,TRBV28,TRBD1,TGTGCCAGCAGTTTTGGGACAGGGGACATCAATCAGCCCCAGCATTTT,CASSFGTGDINQPQHF
NA,TRBJ1-5,TRBV5-1,NA,TGCGCCAGCAGCCCTACAGCTAGCAATCAGCCCCAGCATTTT,CASSPTASNQPQHF
NA,TRBJ2-5,TRBV6-1,NA,TGTGCCAGCGGCCTTCGGGGGATCCAAGAGACCCAGTACTTC,CASGLRGIQETQYF
once,TRBJ1-2,TRBV20-1,NA,TGCAGTGTCGGGGGGGACGGCTACACCTTC,CSVGGDGYTF
NA,TRBJ1-2,TRBV4-1,TRBD1,TGCGCCAGCAGCCAATGGAGCCAGGGGGCTGGGGGCTACACCTTC,CASSQWSQGAGGYTF
NA,TRBJ1-3,TRBV5-6,NA,TGTGCCAGCAGCTTCCGGACTTCTAGCTCTGGAAACACCATATATTTT,CASSFRTSSSGNTIYF
NA,TRBJ2-7,TRBV2,TRBD2,TGTGCCGGCGGCGGGGGGGCGGGTTTGTACGAGCAGTACTTC,CAGGGGAGLYEQYF
once,TRBJ1-5,TRBV19,NA,TGTGCCAGTAGTGTACGAACCGGGAACAGCAATCAGCCCCAGCATTTT,CASSVRTGNSNQPQHF
few,TRBJ2-2,TRBV6-1,NA,TGTGCCAGCAGTGAAGGGAGGCAGGAGTTGAACACCGGGGAGCTGTTTTTT,CASSEGRQELNTGELFF